The entry that follows covers one TCR beta chain sequence. The antigen is unknown. These data are taken from a study of beta chain features in type 1 diabetes. Whole-study findings and limits: The naive, central memory and Treg TCRB repertoires showed an apparent similarity that was greater among patients than among healthy donors. Any HLA effect on TCRB rearrangement was left unresolved by small sub-analyses. Type 1 diabetes patients showed a moderate but significant shortening of TCRB CDR3s in all four CD4+ subsets.

The sequenced template was cDNA made from the entire isolated RNA. Here immunoSEQ multiplex PCR was the method, and the copy in TCRdb shows in-frame clones only, minus some. The sample lists approximately 170,000 clones, 7.5% to 9.5% occurring once. Every participating donor gave one draw, a heparinised blood sample averaging roughly 0.12 L. CDR3 length: 15 amino acids. Germline V gives CDR1 SGDLS, CDR2 YYNGEE. The V and J ends lost 4 bases and 3 bases respectively, with 17 bases between them. The chain employs TRBV9 and TRBJ2-7; D not resolved. Sequences were obtained from central memory CD4+ T cells from blood. The receptor's source is a woman aged 18-35 years in good health. The CDR3 loop is CASSPRRSLHYEQYF. Written as DNA, the CDR3 is TGTGCCAGCAGCCCGCGTCGGAGTCTCCACTACGAGCAGTACTTC.